The TCR beta chain under discussion was sequenced for a study of shared clonotypes between healthy human individuals. TCRdb's copy holds only in-frame clones and misses some; the assay was immunoSEQ multiplex PCR. The data show roughly 530,000 clones, with roughly 95% seen just once and roughly 0.06% held by the top ten. V dropped 6 bases and J dropped 5 bases, with 14 bases sitting between them. This CDR3 spans 13 amino acids. Per germline, CDR1 MDHEN and CDR2 SYDVKM. The sequenced sample consisted of naive CD4+ T cells sorted from blood. The subset is: CD45RA+ positively selected. The V and J genes are TRBV28 and TRBJ2-7, with TRBD1 as a possible D gene (5 bases). The sequence derives from a woman between 25 and 40 years old in good health. The CDR3 sequence is CASSTGHLHEQYF. The DNA of the CDR3 is TGTGCCAGCAGCACAGGACATCTCCACGAGCAGTACTTC. The whole variable domain, filled in from reference TRBV28 and TRBJ2-7, reads DVKVTQSSRYLVKRTGEKVFLECVQDMDHENMFWYRQDPGLGLRLIYFSYDVKMKEKGDIPEGYSVSREKKERFSLILESASTNQTSMYLCASSTGHLHEQYFGPGTRLTVT.